Below, 18 T cell receptor beta chains from the same sample are listed, as sequenced in a study of a mutant IDH1 vaccine in newly diagnosed glioma. These receptors have no known antigen. Time point reported: week 47, end of study. One vaccine dose held 300 ug of mutant IDH1 20-mer peptide and came with topical imiquimod. The table came from immunoSEQ multiplex PCR; TCRdb's copy has only in-frame clones and leaves some out. The table lists approximately 35,000 clones, approximately 92% of them singletons. The sequences come from PBMCs, collected from a glioma patient whose treatment included an IDH1 peptide vaccine. These receptors were obtained from a woman aged 40 to 50 with glioma.

On this clone itself: The sample holds other DNA sequences that translate to the same CDR3. The rearrangement joins TRBV14 to TRBJ1-5; D may be TRBD1 (5 bases). Looked up from germline, CDR1 is SGHDN and CDR2 is FVKESK. The CDR3 consists of 14 residues. The V end was cut by 1 base, the J end by 5 bases, with 9 bases between. CDR3: CASSQGGNHQPQHF. The DNA of the CDR3 is TGTGCCAGCAGCCAAGGGGGGAACCATCAGCCCCAGCATTTT. Full variable domain (missing parts from reference TRBV14 and TRBJ1-5): EAGVTQFPSHSVIEKGQTVTLRCDPISGHDNLYWYRRVMGKEIKFLLHFVKESKQDESGMPNNRFLAERTGGTYSTLKVQPAELEDSGVYFCASSQGGNHQPQHFGDGTRLSIL.

The chain is built from TRBV30 and TRBJ2-1, with D perhaps matching TRBD2 (6 bases). CDR3 length: 16 amino acids. CDR1 is GTSNPN and CDR2 is SVGIG in the germline V gene (reference sequence). Trimming took 0 bases from V and 2 from J, leaving 14 bases between them. DNA for the CDR3: TGTGCCTGGAGTGTACCTCTCGGGAGCGCCTACAATGAGCAGTTCTTC. It specifies CAWSVPLGSAYNEQFF.

V is TRBV6-1 and J is TRBJ1-5; weak D call: TRBD1 (5 bases). The CDR3 is made up of 15 amino acids. The germline gives CDR1 MNHNS, CDR2 SASEGT. The V and J ends lost 5 bases and 5 bases respectively, with 16 bases between them. The CDR3 DNA reads as TGTGCCAGCAGTCCCGACTGGGGGAACTATCAGCCCCAGCATTTT. This encodes CASSPDWGNYQPQHF.

The V gene is TRBV14, the J gene TRBJ2-5; D is perhaps TRBD2 (6 bases). Per germline, CDR1 SGHDN and CDR2 FVKESK. This CDR3 spans 17 amino acids. With 1 base removed from V and 7 bases from J, the gap between germline ends came to 22 bases. For the CDR3, the DNA is TGTGCCAGCAGCCAAGGAGTGGGACTCGGGGACTCGGGGACCCAGTACTTC. Its translation is CASSQGVGLGDSGTQYF.

The rearrangement joins TRBV27 to TRBJ1-5; D is perhaps TRBD1 (5 bases). Trimming left V 6 bases short and J 4 bases short, with 13 bases between. This CDR3 is built from 14 residues. Germline CDR1 MNHEY, CDR2 SMNVEV (reference sequence). CDR3 DNA: TGTGCCAGCAGCTCGGGACTTTTTAATCAGCCCCAGCATTTT. Protein sequence: CASSSGLFNQPQHF.

This sequence joins TRBV5-1 and TRBJ2-5, with 8 positions matching TRBD2. The CDR3 extends over 15 amino acids. The ends lost 1 base at V and 1 base at J; junction bases unmatched: 3. Germline V gene lookup returns CDR1 SGHRS and CDR2 YFSETQ. CDR3 sequence: CASSLLGLVQETQYF. In DNA form, the CDR3 reads TGCGCCAGCAGCTTGTTGGGACTAGTCCAAGAGACCCAGTACTTC.

V is TRBV2 and J is TRBJ2-7, with D possibly matching TRBD2 (5 bases). Germline V CDR1 and CDR2: SNHLY, FYNNEI. V lost 5 bases and J 1 base, leaving 12 bases between the germline ends. The CDR3 contains 14 residues. CDR3 sequence: CASSQSWESYEQYF. The CDR3 nucleotides are TGTGCCAGCAGTCAATCATGGGAGTCCTACGAGCAGTACTTC. The full variable domain, its missing parts supplied by reference TRBV2 and TRBJ2-7, is EPEVTQTPSHQVTQMGQEVILRCVPISNHLYFYWYRQILGQKVEFLVSFYNNEISEKSEIFDDQFSVERPDGSNFTLKIRSTKLEDSAMYFCASSQSWESYEQYFGPGTRLTVT.

This chain connects TRBV2 to TRBJ1-1; weak D call: TRBD1 (5 bases). CDR1 is SNHLY and CDR2 is FYNNEI in the germline V gene. This CDR3 has 13 amino acids. Between the trimmed V and J ends, which lost 6 bases and 4 bases, there was a span of 12 bases. The CDR3 sequence is CASRSGGGTEAFF. In nucleotides, the CDR3 is TGTGCCAGCAGGTCGGGTGGGGGCACTGAAGCTTTCTTT.

The rearrangement links TRBV6-1 to TRBJ2-5; 8 bases are a match to TRBD2. With 7 bases clipped from V and 5 bases from J, the junction kept 6 bases outside the gene matches. This CDR3 has 13 residues. In germline, CDR1 is MNHNS, CDR2 SASEGT. CDR3 region: CASIRGGRETQYF. The CDR3 DNA reads as TGTGCCAGCATCCGGGGGGGCCGCGAGACCCAGTACTTC.

This clone showed up just once. This chain joins TRBV6-5 and TRBJ1-6, with D tentatively TRBD1 (5 bases). The ends were cut back, 3 bases at V and 10 bases at J, with 13 bases in the middle. This CDR3 has 14 amino acids. Germline CDR1 and CDR2: MNHEY and SVGAGI. CDR3 in DNA: TGTGCCAGCAGTTATAAACAGGCAGGCTCACCCCTCCACTTT. This translates into CASSYKQAGSPLHF.

The chain uses TRBV30 and TRBJ2-4, with unresolved D. Looked up from germline, CDR1 is GTSNPN and CDR2 is SVGIG (reference sequence). CDR3 length: 14 residues. V was pared by 2 bases and J by 5 bases, with 13 bases between. The CDR3 DNA reads as TGTGCCTGGAGTCCCCGGGTAAGGGAAAACATTCAGTACTTC. Amino acid sequence: CAWSPRVRENIQYF.

The chain has TRBV7-9 and TRBJ1-1; TRBD1 is a possible D gene (6 bases). In germline, CDR1 is SEHNR, CDR2 FQNEAQ (reference sequence). Trimming pared 1 base from V and 1 base from J, leaving 7 bases between. The CDR3 spans 14 residues. The CDR3 region is CASSLEGGNTEAFF. The CDR3 DNA sequence: TGTGCCAGCAGCTTAGAGGGGGGGAACACTGAAGCTTTCTTT. Full variable domain (missing parts from reference TRBV7-9 and TRBJ1-1): DTGVSQNPRHKITKRGQNVTFRCDPISEHNRLYWYRQTLGQGPEFLTYFQNEAQLEKSRLLSDRFSAERPKGSFSTLEIQRTEQGDSAMYLCASSLEGGNTEAFFGQGTRLTVV.

The chain uses TRBV30 and TRBJ2-5; 11 bases agree with TRBD2. The V segment lost 5 bases and the J segment 5 bases; nucleotides outside the gene matches: 10. The CDR3 sequence is 15 residues long. Germline assignment: CDR1 GTSNPN and CDR2 SVGIG (reference sequence). The CDR3 DNA is TGTGCCTGGGGGAGGTCTAGCGGGAGGAAGGAGACCCAGTACTTC. Protein product: CAWGRSSGRKETQYF.

The V call is TRBV11-2, the J call TRBJ1-5; a weak D match, TRBD1 (5 bases). There are 15 residues in the CDR3. CDR1 and CDR2 (germline): SGHAT, FQNNGV. The germline V and J ends were trimmed by 3 bases and 9 bases, with 18 bases remaining between them. CDR3 loop: CASSFNGAAGGPQHF. DNA of the CDR3: TGTGCCAGCAGCTTTAACGGGGCCGCGGGAGGGCCCCAGCATTTT.

The chain recombines TRBV7-2 with TRBJ2-7; D is unresolved. Germline values: CDR1 SGHTA, CDR2 FQGNSA. V was pared by 3 bases and J by 1 base, with 7 bases between. The CDR3 totals 13 residues. The CDR3 DNA reads TGTGCCAGCAGCTTTGTGGGGTCCTACGAGCAGTACTTC. It translates to CASSFVGSYEQYF. Full variable domain (missing parts from reference TRBV7-2 and TRBJ2-7): GAGVSQSPSNKVTEKGKDVELRCDPISGHTALYWYRQSLGQGLEFLIYFQGNSAPDKSGLPSDRFSAERTGGSVSTLTIQRTQQEDSAVYLCASSFVGSYEQYFGPGTRLTVT.

V and J are TRBV5-4 and TRBJ2-5, with a tentative D call TRBD2 (6 bases). Germline CDR1 is SGHNT and CDR2 is YYREEE (reference sequence). This CDR3 has 15 residues. V lost 3 bases to trimming and J lost 0 bases, with 12 bases between them. The CDR3 protein is CASSWVGDYQETQYF. CDR3 DNA: TGTGCCAGCAGCTGGGTGGGGGACTACCAAGAGACCCAGTACTTC.

The gene calls are TRBV14 and TRBJ2-7; D possibly corresponds to TRBD1 (6 bases). V lost 1 base and J lost 6, with 16 bases in between. The CDR3 sequence is 15 residues long. The germline V gene has CDR1 SGHDN and CDR2 FVKESK. The CDR3 protein is CASSQALRGGGEQYF. DNA for the CDR3: TGTGCCAGCAGCCAAGCATTGCGAGGGGGTGGCGAGCAGTACTTC. Using reference TRBV14 and TRBJ2-7 for the parts outside the CDR3, the full variable domain is EAGVTQFPSHSVIEKGQTVTLRCDPISGHDNLYWYRRVMGKEIKFLLHFVKESKQDESGMPNNRFLAERTGGTYSTLKVQPAELEDSGVYFCASSQALRGGGEQYFGPGTRLTVT.

The V and J genes are TRBV7-8 and TRBJ2-2; unclear D gene. Between the trimmed V and J ends, which lost 1 base and 0 bases, there was a span of 6 bases. CDR1 is SGHVS, CDR2 FQNEAQ, per germline. CDR3 length: 15 residues. CDR3 sequence reads: CASSLVFANTGELFF. CDR3 coding DNA: TGTGCCAGCAGCTTAGTGTTCGCGAACACCGGGGAGCTGTTTTTT.